The rows below give T cell receptor beta chains drawn from one sample of a study of T cell changes during pregnancy in multiple sclerosis. Sequencing was performed with immunoSEQ multiplex PCR; in TCRdb, only in-frame clones are kept and a portion is missing. Here the sample spans about 45,000 clones, about 93% being singletons. Sequences were derived from CD4+ T cells from peripheral blood mononuclear cells, sampled before pregnancy. All receptors come from a female donor with multiple sclerosis, enrolled in a pregnancy study. The CDR3 runs from the conserved cysteine through the conserved F or W. Fields, in order: D gene, J gene, clone size, V gene, CDR3 length, CDR3 DNA, CDR3 protein. D genes are given only for firm matches. A clone size is listed for some rows: how often the clone was seen (once, few, many), or a class if it is expanded.

TRBD1 | TRBJ1-2 | NA | TRBV25-1 | 12 | TGTGCCAGCAGTGACGGGACAGATGGCTACACCTTC | CASSDGTDGYTF
TRBD2 | TRBJ2-5 | NA | TRBV6-5 | 15 | TGTGCCAGCAGTTACTCGGCTAGCGGAGGGGAGACCCAGTACTTC | CASSYSASGGETQYF
TRBD1 | TRBJ2-5 | NA | TRBV18 | 14 | TGTGCCAGCTCACTTAACAGGGGGAAAGAGACCCAGTACTTC | CASSLNRGKETQYF
TRBD1 | TRBJ2-7 | NA | TRBV5-1 | 19 | TGCGCCAGCAGCTCTTTCCGGGACAGGACCGCCTCGGGCGGCTACGAGCAGTACTTC | CASSSFRDRTASGGYEQYF
TRBD1 | TRBJ1-1 | NA | TRBV18 | 14 | TGTGGTAGCGGGGACAGGGGGATGAACACTGAAGCTTTCTTT | CGSGDRGMNTEAFF
NA | TRBJ1-6 | NA | TRBV15 | 17 | TGTGCCACCAGCAGAGATCAGACTGAACCTCTAAATTCACCCCTCCACTTT | CATSRDQTEPLNSPLHF
NA | TRBJ1-5 | NA | TRBV27 | 13 | TGTGCCAGCAGTTTACAGTGGAATCAGCCCCAGCATTTT | CASSLQWNQPQHF
NA | TRBJ1-1 | NA | TRBV6-7 | 17 | TGTGCCAGCGGCCGCCGTCCAGACAGAAGATTGAACACTGAAGCTTTCTTT | CASGRRPDRRLNTEAFF
NA | TRBJ1-2 | NA | TRBV6-1 | 12 | TGTGCCAGCAGTGAGCGAGGCTATGGCTACACCTTC | CASSERGYGYTF
TRBD1 | TRBJ1-1 | NA | TRBV7-6 | 17 | TGTGCCAGCAGCTTGGGTCGGGACAGGGGTTATCACACTGAAGCTTTCTTT | CASSLGRDRGYHTEAFF
NA | TRBJ1-1 | NA | TRBV6-1 | 14 | TGTGCCAGCAGGAGCCAGACGGGGAACACTGAAGCTTTCTTT | CASRSQTGNTEAFF
NA | TRBJ1-1 | NA | TRBV20-1 | 11 | TGCAGTGCCCGGGGAGGGGCGAACGCTTTCTTT | CSARGGANAFF
NA | TRBJ2-7 | NA | TRBV7-3 | 14 | TGTGCCAGCAGCCCTCAGGGGCAGTCTTACGAGCAGTACTTC | CASSPQGQSYEQYF
TRBD1 | TRBJ1-1 | once | TRBV18 | 15 | TGTGCCAGCTCATACGCGGGACAGGCGAACACTGAAGCTTTCTTT | CASSYAGQANTEAFF
NA | TRBJ1-6 | few | TRBV11-2 | 15 | TGTGCCAGCAGCTCGTCGACAGGCCCTAATTCACCCCTCCACTTT | CASSSSTGPNSPLHF
NA | TRBJ1-5 | NA | TRBV19 | 14 | TGTGCCAGTAGTATAGGGTCAGGGGATCAGCCCCAGCATTTT | CASSIGSGDQPQHF
TRBD2 | TRBJ2-7 | NA | TRBV5-1 | 14 | TGCGCCAGCAGCCCGGGGGGGCCTGCGGGCAAGCAGTACTTC | CASSPGGPAGKQYF
TRBD1 | TRBJ2-7 | NA | TRBV27 | 13 | TGTGCCAGCAGTTTATCGGACAGGGTTCAGCAGTACTTC | CASSLSDRVQQYF
NA | TRBJ1-4 | NA | TRBV11-2 | 17 | TGTGCCAGCAGCTCCATTTCGGGGACGCGGGATAATGAAAAACTGTTTTTT | CASSSISGTRDNEKLFF
NA | TRBJ1-5 | NA | TRBV6-6 | 16 | TGTGCCAGCAGCCGGATTACAGGGAATAGCAATCAGCCCCAGCATTTT | CASSRITGNSNQPQHF
TRBD1 | TRBJ1-1 | NA | TRBV19 | 14 | TGTGCCAGTAGTACAAGACAGGGGAACACTGAAGCTTTCTTT | CASSTRQGNTEAFF
TRBD1 | TRBJ2-1 | NA | TRBV10-3 | 16 | TGTGCCACCAATCCCCTTCACTGGACAGGGGGCAATGAGCAGTTCTTC | CATNPLHWTGGNEQFF
NA | TRBJ1-2 | NA | TRBV4-1 | 13 | TGCGCCAGCAGCCAAGATCGAGCGGGGGGCTACACCTTC | CASSQDRAGGYTF
NA | TRBJ2-7 | NA | TRBV5-4 | 14 | TGTGCCAGCAGCTTGAACCCCGGGAATTACGAGCAGTACTTC | CASSLNPGNYEQYF
NA | TRBJ2-5 | NA | TRBV27 | 13 | TGTGCCAGCAGTAGTCGGTACCAAGAGACCCAGTACTTC | CASSSRYQETQYF
TRBD2 | TRBJ2-1 | NA | TRBV28 | 17 | TGTGCCAGCAGTTCATTAGGACTAGCGGGAGGGTACAATGAGCAGTTCTTC | CASSSLGLAGGYNEQFF
NA | TRBJ2-1 | NA | TRBV4-2 | 16 | TGTGCCAGCAGCCTTCCCGGGACTTCGTACTACAATGAGCAGTTCTTC | CASSLPGTSYYNEQFF
NA | TRBJ2-1 | NA | TRBV19 | 14 | TGTGCCAGCCTAGGGCAGGGGTCCTACAATGAGCAGTTCTTC | CASLGQGSYNEQFF
NA | TRBJ2-4 | NA | TRBV5-4 | 15 | TGTGCCAGCAGCCAGGGCGGGACTGCCAAAAACATTCAGTACTTC | CASSQGGTAKNIQYF
NA | TRBJ2-3 | NA | TRBV27 | 14 | TGTGCCAGCAGTTTTAATACAGTGAAAGATACGCAGTATTTT | CASSFNTVKDTQYF
NA | TRBJ2-2 | NA | TRBV27 | 15 | TGTGCCAGCACCCCCGGCGGGATGAACACCGGGGAGCTGTTTTTT | CASTPGGMNTGELFF
NA | TRBJ2-7 | NA | TRBV4-1 | 18 | TGCGCCAGCAGCCCCCCCGGGTTTGCGGGGGCGCCTTCCTACGAGCAGTACTTC | CASSPPGFAGAPSYEQYF
TRBD1 | TRBJ1-5 | NA | TRBV5-4 | 17 | TGTGCCAGCAGCTTGGCGCCCGGACAGGGACCAAATCAGCCCCAGCATTTT | CASSLAPGQGPNQPQHF
TRBD2 | TRBJ2-7 | few | TRBV7-9 | 14 | TGTGCCAGCAGCCCGGGGGGAGTATCTAGCGAGCAGTACTTC | CASSPGGVSSEQYF
TRBD1 | TRBJ2-7 | NA | TRBV19 | 18 | TGTGCCAGTAGTATAGCCGGGACAGGGGGCGCCAATCTCTACGAGCAGTACTTC | CASSIAGTGGANLYEQYF
NA | TRBJ2-3 | NA | TRBV27 | 15 | TGTGCCAGCAGTTCCCGGGGAAGCCGCACAGATACGCAGTATTTT | CASSSRGSRTDTQYF
NA | TRBJ2-7 | NA | TRBV5-8 | 15 | TGTGCCAGCAGCTTTGAGGAGCGAAACTCCTACGAGCAGTACTTC | CASSFEERNSYEQYF
NA | TRBJ2-1 | NA | TRBV7-3 | 13 | TGTGCCAGCAGTAAAGTAAGGGGCAATGAGCAGTTCTTC | CASSKVRGNEQFF
TRBD1 | TRBJ2-2 | NA | TRBV7-2 | 15 | TGTGCCAGCAGCGACCGGACAGGCGGCACCGGGGAGCTGTTTTTT | CASSDRTGGTGELFF
NA | TRBJ1-1 | NA | TRBV18 | 17 | TGTGCCAGCTCACCACGGAGAGGGTCGTCGGATGACACTGAAGCTTTCTTT | CASSPRRGSSDDTEAFF
TRBD2 | TRBJ2-1 | NA | TRBV29-1 | 14 | TGCAGCGGGGGGGAGTCCGGGAGGGGTAATGAGCAGTTCTTC | CSGGESGRGNEQFF
NA | TRBJ2-5 | NA | TRBV6-1 | 15 | TGTGCCAGCAGTGTCGGAGGGGGCTCGGGAGAGACCCAGTACTTC | CASSVGGGSGETQYF
TRBD2 | TRBJ2-1 | NA | TRBV6-5 | 15 | TGTGCCAGCAGAGGACTAGCGGGGGGTAATAATGAGCAGTTCTTC | CASRGLAGGNNEQFF
NA | TRBJ1-2 | few | TRBV9 | 14 | TGTGCCAGCAGGTCCAAGGGGCGAAACTATGGCTACACCTTC | CASRSKGRNYGYTF
TRBD2 | TRBJ2-5 | NA | TRBV4-1 | 18 | TGCGCCAGCAGCCAAGGGACTAGCGGGGGATCGTACCAAGAGACCCAGTACTTC | CASSQGTSGGSYQETQYF
NA | TRBJ2-1 | NA | TRBV27 | 16 | TGTGCCAGCAGTCTCCCAGGGGTAAACTCCTACAATGAGCAGTTCTTC | CASSLPGVNSYNEQFF
NA | TRBJ1-1 | NA | TRBV7-2 | 11 | TGTGCCAGCAGGTTCGGGACTGAAGCTTTCTTT | CASRFGTEAFF
NA | TRBJ2-7 | NA | TRBV15 | 13 | TGTGCCACCAGCAGAGTTGGACGGGAGGAGCAGTACTTC | CATSRVGREEQYF
NA | TRBJ2-7 | NA | TRBV2 | 11 | TGTGCCAGCAGTAAGGGGTACGAGCAGTACTTC | CASSKGYEQYF
NA | TRBJ2-1 | NA | TRBV7-3 | 16 | TGTGCCAGCAGCGTCGGGACTTCCGGACTCGGCAATGAGCAGTTCTTC | CASSVGTSGLGNEQFF
TRBD1 | TRBJ1-5 | NA | TRBV6-1 | 14 | TGTGCCAGCACTGGGACAGCCCGAAATCAGCCCCAGCATTTT | CASTGTARNQPQHF
NA | TRBJ1-2 | once | TRBV2 | 14 | TGTGCCAGCAGTGTGCGTGGGGGCGATTCTGGCTACACCTTC | CASSVRGGDSGYTF
TRBD1 | TRBJ1-2 | NA | TRBV6-5 | 14 | TGTGCCAGCAGCTCTCCTCTGACAGGGTTAAGCTACACCTTC | CASSSPLTGLSYTF